This T cell receptor (beta chain) was sequenced for a study of regulatory T cells in long-lasting Graves disease. About the study: Over 5 years of antithyroid drugs with positive TSH receptor antibodies was taken to mean persistent Graves' disease.

Regarding time point: persistent/refractory GD, antithyroid drugs over 5 years with positive TRAb. PBMCs provided the RNA from which the TCR library was made. At least ten counts were recorded for this clonotype. The length of the CDR3 is 15 residues. V shed 4 bases and J shed 5 bases, with 15 bases lying between them. Germline CDR1 reads MNHNS; CDR2 reads SASEGT. The TCR beta library used iRepertoire HTBI primers with Arm-PCR amplification of CDR3. Via MiXCR, TCRdb re-called the multiplex PCR reads, giving one row per CDR3 protein. The sample consists of roughly 300,000 distinct CDR3 sequences, under 25% of them appearing once.

The specimen was peripheral blood mononuclear cells (PBMCs), collected when the disease was refractory, from a patient treated with antithyroid drugs. This TCR came from a female donor with Graves disease. This chain uses TRBV6-1 with TRBJ1-5, with D possibly TRBD1 on 5 matching bases. The CDR3 spells CASSGSGFPDQPQHF. In DNA, the CDR3 is TGTGCCAGCAGTGGCTCAGGGTTCCCGGATCAGCCCCAGCATTTT.